This TCR beta chain was captured by sequencing in a study of OX40 agonist ivuxolimab in advanced cancers. Looking at the study overall: Ivuxolimab was a fully human IgG2 agonistic monoclonal antibody targeting the costimulatory receptor OX40 (CD134). Intravenous ivuxolimab was administered to patients every 2 weeks at six dose levels: 0.01, 0.1, 0.3, 1.5, 3 and 10 mg/kg. Of the approximately 50 dose-escalation patients, hepatocellular carcinoma was present in about 20, melanoma in around 15, renal cell carcinoma in 9 and head and neck cancer in 9. In the dose-escalation cohort, more than 75% of patients were male, and the mean age was roughly 60 years, with a range of about 23 to 90. Patients were allowed to have had prior anti-PD-1, anti-PD-L1 or anti-CTLA-4 therapy, and 40% to 45% of the dose-escalation patients had previously received checkpoint inhibitors. Three dose-escalation patients achieved partial responses, one with hepatocellular carcinoma and two with cutaneous melanoma. Peripheral TCRbeta sequencing aimed to test whether ivuxolimab altered TCR sequence diversity and caused clonal T-cell expansion. The paper reports the monotherapy dose-escalation portion (N ≈ 52 patients) of the phase I ivuxolimab trial. Results the study describes overall, beyond this receptor: Which antigens the clonally expanded peripheral T cells were specific for was not determined. After ivuxolimab, expanded clones were on average more numerous among CD8+ T cells than among CD4+ T cells. Low levels of normalized T-cell clonal expansion were also shown by some nonresponding patients. At doses from 0.1 to 3.0 mg/kg, clonal expansion was seen in both CD4+ and CD8+ blood T cells between baseline and week 6. In the 0.1-3.0 mg/kg groups, partial responders had among the lowest normalized peripheral clonal expansion, particularly in CD8+ T cells.

Counted from cysteine to phenylalanine, this CDR3 has 16 amino acids. Just CDR3 DNA is preserved here, 48 bases in frame from base 1. The CDR1 and CDR2 encoded by the germline V gene (reference sequence) are LNHNV and YYDKDF. From V the trimming removes 8 bases and from J it removes 5 bases, while the gene matches leave 16 bases of the junction unaccounted for. Patients with autoimmune disease history or receiving systemic immunosuppression were excluded from the trial. Peripheral blood for TCR sequencing was drawn from every dose cohort at baseline, at cycle 4 day 1 and at cycle 7 day 1. Samples were obtained from an open-label, multicenter, first-in-human phase I dose-escalation trial of ivuxolimab. Adults with locally advanced or metastatic melanoma, renal cell carcinoma, hepatocellular carcinoma or head and neck squamous cell carcinoma were enrolled in the trial. Before TCR sequencing, CD4+ T cells and CD8+ T cells were sorted from peripheral blood as separate populations.

To sequence the TCRbeta CDR3 region, genomic DNA was isolated from the sorted cells. The immunoSEQ Assay was used for sequencing of TCRbeta CDR3 regions. Not all clones reach the TCRdb copy of this immuneACCESS table, which keeps in-frame sequences only. Checked studies attribute under half of the gap to unresolved V genes and leave the rest unexplained. This sample is represented by approximately 79,000 clones; 92% of them were singletons. The ten top clones hold over 8.5% of the sample. A single count supports this clone. It has no known antigen specificity. No base-level quality is on record; no much larger clone is a single base apart.

Here the chain combines TRBV15 and TRBJ1-2; 8 of the junction bases match TRBD1. The receptor was derived from an adult with an advanced solid tumor such as melanoma, head and neck, liver or kidney cancer. The specimen comprised CD4+ or CD8+ T cells sorted from blood, sampled in a trial of the OX40 agonist ivuxolimab. The DNA is as follows: TGTGCCACCGGAGGGAGGACAGGGAGGCTTTTTTATGGCTACACCTTC. Its protein is CATGGRTGRLFYGYTF.